The T cell receptor (beta chain) described here comes from a study of CD8+CD57+ T cells in acquired aplastic anemia. The CDR3 consists of 15 residues. CDR1 is SGDLS and CDR2 is YYNGEE in the germline V gene. Germline trimming cut 2 bases from V and 12 bases from J; bases unmatched to any gene: 16. Patients who underwent sequencing had shown CD8+CD57+ cell expansion by flow cytometry. Investigators profiled TCR beta VDJ and CDR3 from genomic DNA template. TCRdb reanalysed the reads using MiXCR and keeps one entry per CDR3 protein. This sample has 270,000 or so distinct CDR3 sequences; approximately 80% occur once, and the top ten carry approximately 40%.

Sequencing was carried out using sorted CD4+, CD8+, or CD8+CD57+ T cells (not recorded which) from PBMCs. The rearrangement uses TRBV9 and TRBJ1-1; 7 bases line up with TRBD1. The TCR comes from a human donor with aplastic anemia. The CDR3 reads CASSVGVRQGRNTFF. The CDR3 coding sequence is TGTGCCAGCAGCGTGGGGGTCCGACAGGGAAGAAACACTTTCTTT.